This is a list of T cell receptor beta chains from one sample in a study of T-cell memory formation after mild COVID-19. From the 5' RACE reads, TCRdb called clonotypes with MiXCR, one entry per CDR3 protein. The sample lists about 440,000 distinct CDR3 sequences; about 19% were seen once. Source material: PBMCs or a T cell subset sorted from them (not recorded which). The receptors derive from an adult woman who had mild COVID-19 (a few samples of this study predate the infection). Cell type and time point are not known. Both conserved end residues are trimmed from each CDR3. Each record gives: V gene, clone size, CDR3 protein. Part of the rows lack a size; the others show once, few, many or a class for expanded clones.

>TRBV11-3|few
ASSLGRAGSRYNEQF
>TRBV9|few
ASSVGGGQSLSTDTQY
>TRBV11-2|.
ASSLVSGGASDTQY
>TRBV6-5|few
ASSSGTGVYSEQF
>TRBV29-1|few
SGGGRETQY
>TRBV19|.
ASSMGDPSTEAF
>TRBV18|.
ASSPPNRLTSGNTIY
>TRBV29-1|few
SVEGADTQY
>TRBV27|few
ASSSDFPGSTMGNEQF
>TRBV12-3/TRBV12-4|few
ASSPERNTEAF
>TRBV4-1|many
ASSPGTASYEQY
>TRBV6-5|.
ASSYVRGATDTQY
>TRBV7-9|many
ASSTRDRQQETQY
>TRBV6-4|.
ASSDRGLADTQY
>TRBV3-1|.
ASSQGGVGQPQH
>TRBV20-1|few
SARGLETQY
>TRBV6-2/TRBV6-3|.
ASRRLAGRYNEQF
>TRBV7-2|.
ASSLSLFAERNYGYT
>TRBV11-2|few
ASSGTGWENSPLH
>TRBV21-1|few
ASRGDRRLFGEAF
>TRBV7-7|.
ASSLQAGVETQY
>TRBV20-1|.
SARSLDIQY
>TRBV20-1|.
SARGLAVGTDTQY
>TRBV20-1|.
SATTTGPLRTEAF
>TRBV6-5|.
ASSYSGQRDNEQF
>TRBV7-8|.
ASSPPGFYEQY
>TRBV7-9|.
ASSPGGIGYQETQY
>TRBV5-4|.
ASSLGGEFDTQY
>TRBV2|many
ASSEPGIHGYT
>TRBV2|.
ASSEEGRRLGNEQY
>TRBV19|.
ARSTGRYRSYEQY
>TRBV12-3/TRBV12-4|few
ASRNPGQGYEQY
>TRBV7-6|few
ASSLLAGPGETQY
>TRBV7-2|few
ASSLVPPNVLT
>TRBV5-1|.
ASSWGQAGNTEAF
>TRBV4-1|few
ASSLMPPSSSNQPQH
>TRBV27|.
ASSLYWASGSNEQF
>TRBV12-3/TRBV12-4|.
ASSLKGQEKLF
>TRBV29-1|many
SVTLGAEQY
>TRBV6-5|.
ASSPGTATTEQY
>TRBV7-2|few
ASSLNTVGAGYGYT
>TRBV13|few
ASSTTGTGNNEQF
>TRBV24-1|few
ATSDLGSEETQY
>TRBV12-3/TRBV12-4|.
ASSLGTQAEKLF
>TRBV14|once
ASSQDLGVLGQETQY